This is a list of T cell receptor beta chains from one sample in a study of T cells after yellow fever vaccination. One entry per CDR3 protein, called by TCRdb with MiXCR from the 5' RACE reads. The sample shows under 700,000 distinct CDR3 sequences, 17% of them seen only once. The material was PBMCs, obtained roughly 5 days after the first yellow fever vaccination. These receptors all come from a man aged 18 to 29 who received the YFV17D yellow fever vaccine. Both conserved end residues are part of each CDR3. Fields, in order: CDR3 protein, CDR3 DNA, J gene, D gene, V gene, clone size. The D gene is left open where the match is weak. Only some rows state a clone size, as once, few, many or a class for expanded clones.

cdr3_aa: CASSPGTAKAKNIQYF; cdr3_nt: TGTGCCAGCAGCCCCGGGACAGCGAAAGCCAAAAACATTCAGTACTTC; j_call: TRBJ2-4; d_call: TRBD1; v_call: TRBV16; clone_size: few
cdr3_aa: CSASLPFLAGDGNEQFF; cdr3_nt: TGCAGTGCTAGCCTCCCATTCCTAGCGGGGGATGGCAATGAGCAGTTCTTC; j_call: TRBJ2-1; d_call: TRBD2; v_call: TRBV20-1; clone_size: few
cdr3_aa: CASSFSGGPNNEQFF; cdr3_nt: TGTGCCAGCAGTTTTAGCGGGGGACCCAACAATGAGCAGTTCTTC; j_call: TRBJ2-1; d_call: TRBD2; v_call: TRBV27; clone_size: .
cdr3_aa: CASSRQRSGTEGFEQYF; cdr3_nt: TGTGCCAGCAGCCGACAAAGATCCGGGACGGAAGGGTTCGAGCAGTACTTC; j_call: TRBJ2-7; d_call: .; v_call: TRBV6-1; clone_size: .
cdr3_aa: CASSLFGPQGGEKLFF; cdr3_nt: TGTGCCAGCAGTTTATTTGGTCCCCAGGGAGGTGAAAAACTGTTTTTT; j_call: TRBJ1-4; d_call: .; v_call: TRBV12-3/TRBV12-4; clone_size: few
cdr3_aa: CASSVTGTVIEQFF; cdr3_nt: TGTGCCAGCAGTGTAACCGGGACAGTCATTGAGCAGTTCTTC; j_call: TRBJ2-1; d_call: TRBD1; v_call: TRBV28; clone_size: .
cdr3_aa: CASVTSGGGTNEQFF; cdr3_nt: TGTGCCAGCGTAACTAGCGGGGGAGGGACCAATGAGCAGTTCTTC; j_call: TRBJ2-1; d_call: TRBD2; v_call: TRBV28; clone_size: .
cdr3_aa: CASSLWGLPPGELFF; cdr3_nt: TGCGCCAGCAGCTTGTGGGGACTTCCTCCCGGGGAGCTGTTTTTT; j_call: TRBJ2-2; d_call: .; v_call: TRBV5-1; clone_size: few
cdr3_aa: CASSQVSAVYSPLHF; cdr3_nt: TGCGCCAGCAGCCAAGTCTCTGCAGTATATTCACCCCTCCACTTT; j_call: TRBJ1-6; d_call: .; v_call: TRBV4-1; clone_size: few
cdr3_aa: CSARGRRQGLGTDTQYF; cdr3_nt: TGCAGTGCTAGAGGGAGAAGACAGGGATTAGGGACAGATACGCAGTATTTT; j_call: TRBJ2-3; d_call: TRBD1; v_call: TRBV20-1; clone_size: few
cdr3_aa: CASSLNPGQMNTEAFF; cdr3_nt: TGTGCCAGCAGCCTTAACCCGGGACAGATGAACACTGAAGCTTTCTTT; j_call: TRBJ1-1; d_call: TRBD1; v_call: TRBV7-2; clone_size: few
cdr3_aa: CATSDTSGGTDTQYF; cdr3_nt: TGTGCCACCAGTGATACTAGCGGGGGTACAGATACGCAGTATTTT; j_call: TRBJ2-3; d_call: TRBD2; v_call: TRBV24-1; clone_size: .
cdr3_aa: CASSPREGYQPQHF; cdr3_nt: TGTGCCAGCAGCCCGAGGGAGGGGTATCAGCCCCAGCATTTT; j_call: TRBJ1-5; d_call: .; v_call: TRBV3-1; clone_size: few
cdr3_aa: CASSEAAGGPYNEQFF; cdr3_nt: TGTGCCAGCAGTGAAGCGGCGGGGGGGCCGTACAATGAGCAGTTCTTC; j_call: TRBJ2-1; d_call: TRBD2; v_call: TRBV2; clone_size: .
cdr3_aa: CASSPPMTGVESGYTF; cdr3_nt: TGTGCCAGCAGCCCCCCAATGACAGGTGTCGAAAGTGGCTACACCTTC; j_call: TRBJ1-2; d_call: .; v_call: TRBV4-2; clone_size: many
cdr3_aa: CSAKAPSGSPYEQYF; cdr3_nt: TGCAGTGCAAAGGCTCCTAGCGGGTCCCCCTACGAGCAGTACTTC; j_call: TRBJ2-7; d_call: TRBD2; v_call: TRBV20-1; clone_size: .
cdr3_aa: CASSLGGGETGELFF; cdr3_nt: TGTGCCAGCAGTTTAGGAGGGGGCGAAACCGGGGAGCTGTTTTTT; j_call: TRBJ2-2; d_call: .; v_call: TRBV27; clone_size: .
cdr3_aa: CASSVANEQFF; cdr3_nt: TGTGCCAGCTCCGTAGCAAATGAGCAGTTCTTC; j_call: TRBJ2-1; d_call: .; v_call: TRBV6-2/TRBV6-3; clone_size: many
cdr3_aa: CASSAPAGRGSYGYTF; cdr3_nt: TGTGCCAGCAGCGCGCCCGCGGGGAGGGGAAGCTATGGCTACACCTTC; j_call: TRBJ1-2; d_call: .; v_call: TRBV7-9; clone_size: .
cdr3_aa: CSAIGVTGEAFF; cdr3_nt: TGCAGTGCTATAGGAGTGACAGGTGAAGCTTTCTTT; j_call: TRBJ1-1; d_call: .; v_call: TRBV20-1; clone_size: many
cdr3_aa: CASSQELTSGTYEQYF; cdr3_nt: TGTGCCAGCAGCCAAGAGCTCACTAGCGGGACCTACGAGCAGTACTTC; j_call: TRBJ2-7; d_call: TRBD2; v_call: TRBV4-2; clone_size: .
cdr3_aa: CASSWKGSGANVLTF; cdr3_nt: TGTGCCAGCAGTTGGAAGGGCTCTGGGGCCAACGTCCTGACTTTC; j_call: TRBJ2-6; d_call: .; v_call: TRBV6-5; clone_size: .
cdr3_aa: CASSRVETTYGYTF; cdr3_nt: TGTGCCAGCAGCCGAGTCGAAACGACCTATGGCTACACCTTC; j_call: TRBJ1-2; d_call: .; v_call: TRBV5-5; clone_size: few
cdr3_aa: CASSFFAGDTYNEQFF; cdr3_nt: TGTGCCAGCAGCTTCTTCGCGGGGGACACCTACAATGAGCAGTTCTTC; j_call: TRBJ2-1; d_call: .; v_call: TRBV9; clone_size: .
cdr3_aa: CSAARTESGNTIYF; cdr3_nt: TGCAGTGCTGCCCGAACAGAGTCTGGAAACACCATATATTTT; j_call: TRBJ1-3; d_call: .; v_call: TRBV20-1; clone_size: .
cdr3_aa: CASSNTDAPAHGYTF; cdr3_nt: TGTGCCAGCAGTAATACGGACGCCCCTGCGCATGGCTACACCTTC; j_call: TRBJ1-2; d_call: .; v_call: TRBV25-1; clone_size: few
cdr3_aa: CAIGPGAGAYEQYF; cdr3_nt: TGTGCCATCGGCCCTGGGGCAGGCGCCTACGAGCAGTACTTC; j_call: TRBJ2-7; d_call: .; v_call: TRBV4-2; clone_size: .
cdr3_aa: CASSLALGGQRVTGELFF; cdr3_nt: TGTGCCAGCAGCTTAGCGCTGGGGGGTCAGCGAGTCACCGGGGAGCTGTTTTTT; j_call: TRBJ2-2; d_call: .; v_call: TRBV7-6; clone_size: .
cdr3_aa: CASSQDGLAGERHTQYF; cdr3_nt: TGTGCCAGCAGCCAAGACGGGTTAGCGGGGGAAAGGCATACGCAGTATTTT; j_call: TRBJ2-3; d_call: TRBD2; v_call: TRBV4-2; clone_size: many
cdr3_aa: CASSQEATKPQHF; cdr3_nt: TGTGCCAGCAGCCAGGAAGCGACGAAGCCCCAGCATTTT; j_call: TRBJ1-5; d_call: .; v_call: TRBV14; clone_size: .
cdr3_aa: CASSLGTSGALETQYF; cdr3_nt: TGTGCCAGCAGCTTAGGTACTAGCGGGGCCCTGGAGACCCAGTACTTC; j_call: TRBJ2-5; d_call: TRBD2; v_call: TRBV7-3; clone_size: .
cdr3_aa: CASSFLTVTYNEQFF; cdr3_nt: TGTGCCAGCAGCTTTTTGACGGTTACCTACAATGAGCAGTTCTTC; j_call: TRBJ2-1; d_call: .; v_call: TRBV7-9; clone_size: few
cdr3_aa: CASSLYGGDPRVKAFF; cdr3_nt: TGTGCCAGCAGTTTGTATGGGGGAGACCCCAGGGTTAAAGCTTTCTTT; j_call: TRBJ1-1; d_call: .; v_call: TRBV12-3/TRBV12-4; clone_size: few
cdr3_aa: CAIRGTSGGLQREEQFF; cdr3_nt: TGTGCCATCAGGGGGACTAGCGGGGGCCTCCAGAGGGAAGAGCAGTTCTTC; j_call: TRBJ2-1; d_call: TRBD2; v_call: TRBV10-3; clone_size: few
cdr3_aa: CASSLVTGKNTEAFF; cdr3_nt: TGTGCCAGCAGCTTGGTGACAGGGAAGAACACTGAAGCTTTCTTT; j_call: TRBJ1-1; d_call: TRBD1; v_call: TRBV7-9; clone_size: .
cdr3_aa: CASSLNPPGRAGNTEAFF; cdr3_nt: TGCGCCAGCAGCCTCAATCCGCCCGGCAGGGCGGGGAACACTGAAGCTTTCTTT; j_call: TRBJ1-1; d_call: .; v_call: TRBV5-1; clone_size: few